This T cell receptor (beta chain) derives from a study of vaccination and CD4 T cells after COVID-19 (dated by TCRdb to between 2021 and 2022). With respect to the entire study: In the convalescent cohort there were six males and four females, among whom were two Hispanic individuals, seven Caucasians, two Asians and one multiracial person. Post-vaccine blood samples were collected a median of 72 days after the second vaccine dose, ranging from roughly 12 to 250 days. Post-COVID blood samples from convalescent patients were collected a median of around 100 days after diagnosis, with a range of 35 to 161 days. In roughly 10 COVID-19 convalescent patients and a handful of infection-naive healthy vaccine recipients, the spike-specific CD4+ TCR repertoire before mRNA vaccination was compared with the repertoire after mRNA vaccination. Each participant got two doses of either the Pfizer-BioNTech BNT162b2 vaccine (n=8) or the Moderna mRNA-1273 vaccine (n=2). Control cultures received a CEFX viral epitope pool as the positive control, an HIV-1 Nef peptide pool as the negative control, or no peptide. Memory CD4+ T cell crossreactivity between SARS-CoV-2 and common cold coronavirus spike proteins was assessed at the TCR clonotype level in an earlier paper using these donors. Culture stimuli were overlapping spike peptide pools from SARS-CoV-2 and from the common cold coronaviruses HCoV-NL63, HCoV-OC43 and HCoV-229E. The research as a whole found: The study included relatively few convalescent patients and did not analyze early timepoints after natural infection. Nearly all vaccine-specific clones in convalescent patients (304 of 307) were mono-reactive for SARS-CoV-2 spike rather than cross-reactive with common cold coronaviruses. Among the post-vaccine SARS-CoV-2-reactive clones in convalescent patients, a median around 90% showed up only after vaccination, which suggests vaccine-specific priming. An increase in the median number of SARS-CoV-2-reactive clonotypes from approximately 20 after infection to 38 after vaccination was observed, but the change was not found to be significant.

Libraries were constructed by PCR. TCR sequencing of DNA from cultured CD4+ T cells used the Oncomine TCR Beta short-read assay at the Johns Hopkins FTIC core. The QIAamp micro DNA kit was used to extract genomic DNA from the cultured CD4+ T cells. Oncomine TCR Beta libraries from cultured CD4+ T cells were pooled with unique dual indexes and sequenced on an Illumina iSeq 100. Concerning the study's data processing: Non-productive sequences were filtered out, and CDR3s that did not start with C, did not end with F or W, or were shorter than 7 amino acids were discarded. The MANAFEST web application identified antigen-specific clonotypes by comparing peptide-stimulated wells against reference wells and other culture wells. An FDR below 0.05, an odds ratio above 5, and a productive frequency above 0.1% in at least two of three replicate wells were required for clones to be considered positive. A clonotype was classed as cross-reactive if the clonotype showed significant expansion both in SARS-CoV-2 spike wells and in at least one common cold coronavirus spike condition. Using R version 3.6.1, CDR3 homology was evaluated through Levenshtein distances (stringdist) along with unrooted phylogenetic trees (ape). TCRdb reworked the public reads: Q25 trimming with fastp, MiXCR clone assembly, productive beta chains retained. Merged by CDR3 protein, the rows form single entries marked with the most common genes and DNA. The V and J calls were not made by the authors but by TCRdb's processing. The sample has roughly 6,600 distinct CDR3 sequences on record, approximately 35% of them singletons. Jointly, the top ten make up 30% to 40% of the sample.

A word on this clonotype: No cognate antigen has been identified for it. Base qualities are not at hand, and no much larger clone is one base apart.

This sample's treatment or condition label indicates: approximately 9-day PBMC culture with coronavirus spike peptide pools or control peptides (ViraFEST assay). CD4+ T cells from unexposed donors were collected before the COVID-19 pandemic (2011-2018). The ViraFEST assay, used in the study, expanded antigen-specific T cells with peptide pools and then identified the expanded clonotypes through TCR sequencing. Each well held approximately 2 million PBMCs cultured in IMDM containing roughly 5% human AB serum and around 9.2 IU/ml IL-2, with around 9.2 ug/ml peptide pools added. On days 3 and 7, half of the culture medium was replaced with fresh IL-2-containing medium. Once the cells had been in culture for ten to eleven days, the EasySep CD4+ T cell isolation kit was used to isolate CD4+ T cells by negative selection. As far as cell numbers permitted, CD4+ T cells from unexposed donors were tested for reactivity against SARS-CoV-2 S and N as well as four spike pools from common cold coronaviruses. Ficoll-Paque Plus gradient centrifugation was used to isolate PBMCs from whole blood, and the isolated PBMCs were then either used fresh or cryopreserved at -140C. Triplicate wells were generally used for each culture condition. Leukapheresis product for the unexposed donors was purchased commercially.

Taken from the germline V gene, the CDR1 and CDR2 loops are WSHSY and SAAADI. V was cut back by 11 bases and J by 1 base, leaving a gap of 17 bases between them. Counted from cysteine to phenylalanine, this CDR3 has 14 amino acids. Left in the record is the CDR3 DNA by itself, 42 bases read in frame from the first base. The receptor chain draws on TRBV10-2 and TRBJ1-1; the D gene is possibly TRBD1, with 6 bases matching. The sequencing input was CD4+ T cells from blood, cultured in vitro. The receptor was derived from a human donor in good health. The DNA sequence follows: TGCGCCGCAGGGGCAGGACTTTCGAACACTGAAGCTTTCTTT. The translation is CAAGAGLSNTEAFF.